This entry describes one T cell receptor (beta chain). Study processing details: Estimation of nucleated cell counts was performed using reference gene primer amplification. Repertoires were generated with immunoSEQ multiplex PCR, while TCRdb's copy carries only in-frame clones and drops some. V and J calls and clone size follow that table, whereas D and trimming were derived from the DNA. Altogether hundreds of thousands of clones are present, about nine tenths being singletons, with the ten largest covering about 1.5%. This sample stems from a study of blood T cell repertoires in COVID-19. In germline, CDR1 is WNHNN, CDR2 SYGVQD (reference sequence). The trim removed 0 bases at V and 15 bases at J, leaving 6 bases unmatched. CDR3 length: 13 amino acids.

Sequencing used peripheral blood. This sequence was found in a woman in her twenties or thirties with active or convalescent COVID-19. The chain has TRBV10-1 and TRBJ2-1; 9 nucleotides align to TRBD2. In nucleotides, the CDR3 is TGCGCCAGCAGTGAGTCTGGCGGGAGGGCCCCGTTCTTC. Translation: CASSESGGRAPFF.